This TCR beta chain was obtained from a study of beta chain features in type 1 diabetes. Study-level points and caveats: cDNA-based reads could over-represent cells with high TCR expression. Moderate but significant shortening of TCRB CDR3s was recorded in all four CD4+ subsets from Type 1 diabetes patients.

It was one heparinised blood draw, averaging about 0.12 L, that each donor gave. Trimming removed 5 bases from V and 0 bases from J, with 5 bases in between. This CDR3 region has 12 residues. CDR1 is SGHTA and CDR2 is FQGNSA in the germline V gene. The entirety of the isolated RNA underwent reverse transcription, so expressed TCRB transcripts were sequenced. Some clones are missing from TCRdb's copy, which holds only in-frame ones; the method was immunoSEQ multiplex PCR. The sample yields over 600,000 clones, around 12% seen once. This clone has more than one count but fewer than ten. The antigen remains undetermined.

The rearrangement links TRBV7-2 to TRBJ2-7, with no clear D. The sequenced sample consisted of naive CD4+ T cells from blood. This TCR came from a man aged 25-45 years with type 1 diabetes. The CDR3 DNA reads TGTGCCAGCAGCGTTAACTCCTACGAGCAGTACTTC. It codes for CASSVNSYEQYF.